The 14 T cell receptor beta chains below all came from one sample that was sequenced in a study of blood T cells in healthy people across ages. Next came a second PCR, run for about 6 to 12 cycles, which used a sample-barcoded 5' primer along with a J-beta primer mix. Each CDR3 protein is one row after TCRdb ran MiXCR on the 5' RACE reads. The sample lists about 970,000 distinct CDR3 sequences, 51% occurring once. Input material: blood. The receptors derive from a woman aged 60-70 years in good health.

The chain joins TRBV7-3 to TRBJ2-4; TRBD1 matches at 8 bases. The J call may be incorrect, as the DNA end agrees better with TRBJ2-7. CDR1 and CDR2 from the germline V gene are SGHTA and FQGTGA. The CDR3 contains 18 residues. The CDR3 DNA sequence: TGTGCCAGCAGCTTAACGCCTGCCTGGGGGACAGGAACCTACGAGCAGTACTTC. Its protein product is CASSLTPAWGTGTYEQYF.

This CDR3 reads CASSLGSLGTLNTEAFF. CDR3 sequence (DNA): TGTGCCAGCAGCTTAGGGTCTCTCGGGACATTGAACACTGAAGCTTTCTTT. This chain links TRBV13 with TRBJ1-1; D perhaps matches TRBD1 (6 bases). This CDR3 is built from 17 residues. Per germline, CDR1 PRHDT and CDR2 FYEKMQ (reference sequence). The ends were cut back, 0 bases at V and 0 bases at J, with 14 bases in the middle. Full variable domain (missing parts from reference TRBV13 and TRBJ1-1): AAGVIQSPRHLIKEKRETATLKCYPIPRHDTVYWYQQGPGQDPQFLISFYEKMQSDKGSIPDRFSAQQFSDYHSELNMSSLELGDSALYFCASSLGSLGTLNTEAFFGQGTRLTVV.

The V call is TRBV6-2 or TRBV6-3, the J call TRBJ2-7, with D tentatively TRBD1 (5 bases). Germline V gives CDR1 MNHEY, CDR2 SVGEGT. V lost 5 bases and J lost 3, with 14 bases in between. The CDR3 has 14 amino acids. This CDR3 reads CASSQRQGFYEQYF. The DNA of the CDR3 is TGTGCCAGCAGTCAGCGCCAGGGTTTCTACGAGCAGTACTTC.

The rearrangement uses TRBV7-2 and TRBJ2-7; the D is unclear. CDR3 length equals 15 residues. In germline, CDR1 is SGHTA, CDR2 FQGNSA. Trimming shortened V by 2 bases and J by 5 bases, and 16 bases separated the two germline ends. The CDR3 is CASSLNAVSINEQYF. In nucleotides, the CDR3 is TGTGCCAGCAGCTTAAATGCAGTGAGCATCAACGAGCAGTACTTC. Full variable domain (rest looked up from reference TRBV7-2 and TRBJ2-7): GAGVSQSPSNKVTEKGKDVELRCDPISGHTALYWYRQSLGQGLEFLIYFQGNSAPDKSGLPSDRFSAERTGGSVSTLTIQRTQQEDSAVYLCASSLNAVSINEQYFGPGTRLTVT.

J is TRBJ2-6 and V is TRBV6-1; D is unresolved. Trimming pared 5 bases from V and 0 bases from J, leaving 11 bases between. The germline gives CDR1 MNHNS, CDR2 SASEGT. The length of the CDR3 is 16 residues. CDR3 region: CASSLHRSSGANVLTF. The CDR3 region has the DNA TGTGCCAGCAGTCTACACCGGAGCTCTGGGGCCAACGTCCTGACTTTC.

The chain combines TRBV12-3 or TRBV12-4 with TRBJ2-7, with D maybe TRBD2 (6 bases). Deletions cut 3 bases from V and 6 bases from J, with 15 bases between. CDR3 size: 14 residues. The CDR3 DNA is TGTGCCAGCAGTTTCGGGCGGGGTCGGATCGAGCAGTACTTC. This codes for CASSFGRGRIEQYF.

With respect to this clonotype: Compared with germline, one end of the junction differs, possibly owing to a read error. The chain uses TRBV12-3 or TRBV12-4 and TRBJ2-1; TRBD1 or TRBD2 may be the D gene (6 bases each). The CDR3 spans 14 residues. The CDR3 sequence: CTSSLKGGLNEQFF. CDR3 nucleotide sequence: TGTACCAGCAGTTTAAAAGGGGGGTTGAATGAGCAGTTCTTC.

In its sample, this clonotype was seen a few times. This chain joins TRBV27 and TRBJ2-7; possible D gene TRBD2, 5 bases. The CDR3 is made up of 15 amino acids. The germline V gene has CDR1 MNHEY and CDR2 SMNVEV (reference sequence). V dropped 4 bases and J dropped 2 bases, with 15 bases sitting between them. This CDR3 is CASSSRVSYTYEQYF. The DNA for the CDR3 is TGTGCCAGCAGTTCGCGGGTCAGTTATACCTACGAGCAGTACTTC.

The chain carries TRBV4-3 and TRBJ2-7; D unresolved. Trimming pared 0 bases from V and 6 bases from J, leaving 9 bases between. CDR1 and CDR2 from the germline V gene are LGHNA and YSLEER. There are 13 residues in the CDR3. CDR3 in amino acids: CASSQEFSSEQYF. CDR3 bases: TGCGCCAGCAGCCAAGAGTTTTCAAGCGAGCAGTACTTC.

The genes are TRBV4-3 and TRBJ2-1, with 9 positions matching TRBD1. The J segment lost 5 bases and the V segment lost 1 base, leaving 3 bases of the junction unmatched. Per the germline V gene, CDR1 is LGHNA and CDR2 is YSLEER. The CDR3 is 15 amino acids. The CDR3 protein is CASSQGTGENNEQFF. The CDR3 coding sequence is TGCGCCAGCAGCCAAGGGACAGGGGAAAACAATGAGCAGTTCTTC.

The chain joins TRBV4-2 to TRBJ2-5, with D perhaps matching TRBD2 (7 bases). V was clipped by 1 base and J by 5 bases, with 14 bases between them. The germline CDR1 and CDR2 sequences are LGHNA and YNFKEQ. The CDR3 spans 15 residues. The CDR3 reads CASSQVGEGGETQYF. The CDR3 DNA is TGTGCCAGCAGCCAAGTCGGGGAGGGGGGGGAGACCCAGTACTTC.

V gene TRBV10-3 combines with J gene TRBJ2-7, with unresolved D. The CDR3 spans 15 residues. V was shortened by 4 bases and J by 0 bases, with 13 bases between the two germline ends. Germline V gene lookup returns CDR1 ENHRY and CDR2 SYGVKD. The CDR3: CAISALTRPSYEQYF. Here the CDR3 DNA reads TGTGCCATCAGTGCACTGACAAGGCCCTCCTACGAGCAGTACTTC.

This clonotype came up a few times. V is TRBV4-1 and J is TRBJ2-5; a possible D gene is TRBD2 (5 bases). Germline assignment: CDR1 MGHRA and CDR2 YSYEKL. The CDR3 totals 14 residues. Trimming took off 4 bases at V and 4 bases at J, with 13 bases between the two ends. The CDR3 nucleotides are TGCGCCAGCAGCCCGGGTGAGGGTAGAGAGACCCAGTACTTC. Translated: CASSPGEGRETQYF.

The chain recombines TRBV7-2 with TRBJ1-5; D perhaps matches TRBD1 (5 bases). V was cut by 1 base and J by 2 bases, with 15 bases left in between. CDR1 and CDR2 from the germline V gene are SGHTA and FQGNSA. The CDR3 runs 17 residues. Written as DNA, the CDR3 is TGTGCCAGCAGCTTAGGGGGCGCGGCCGGCGGCAATCAGCCCCAGCATTTT. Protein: CASSLGGAAGGNQPQHF.